Many counts were recorded for the clone carrying this T cell receptor (beta chain). The antigen is unknown. Arm-PCR of CDR3 regions and iRepertoire HTBI primers were the basis on which TCR beta libraries were built. TCRdb re-called the multiplex PCR reads with MiXCR, one entry per CDR3 protein. The table records about 320,000 distinct CDR3 sequences, 15% to 20% of them present only once. This sample was taken from a study of regulatory T cells in long-lasting Graves disease. Notes on the study in general: Persistent cases of Graves' showed reduced TCR diversity relative to newly diagnosed patients.

Time point: newly diagnosed GD, antithyroid drugs for less than 3 months. Preparation of the TCR library used RNA extracted from PBMCs. The CDR3 is 15 amino acids. The germline V gene encodes CDR1 MNHNS and CDR2 SASEGT. V was clipped by 8 bases and J by 8 bases, with 22 bases between them. The receptor's source is a female donor with Graves disease. This rearrangement joins TRBV6-1 to TRBJ2-1; possibly TRBD1 for D (5 bases). The material sequenced was peripheral blood mononuclear cells (PBMCs), taken at new diagnosis, from a patient treated with antithyroid drugs. The DNA of the CDR3 is TGTGCCAGCGTCGGTTTGGTAGTTGGGGCGGATGAGCAGTTCTTC. Its protein is CASVGLVVGADEQFF.